The clone carrying this T cell receptor (beta chain) was seen repeatedly, ten times or more. Its target is unknown. The data were obtained in a study of T cells in Graves' hyperthyroidism and ophthalmopathy. Stable Graves' hyperthyroidism meant no ophthalmopathy progression within 18 months. The study left out patients who had uncontrolled infection, other autoimmune disease, pregnancy or lactation. Overall study results and limits: Blood also showed most of the thyroid clonotypes that were expanded above 0.001. Ophthalmopathy and stable hyperthyroidism were told apart by a 13 V-J model.

RNA transcripts served as the template for amplifying TCR beta CDR3 regions. Initially, a first-round RT-PCR of the TCR CDR3 employed the HTBI primer set. TCRdb redid the calling of the multiplex PCR reads with MiXCR, one entry per CDR3 protein. This sample has some 510,000 distinct CDR3 sequences; 20% occur once, and the top ten carry about 25%. Germline V lookup: CDR1 MDHEN, CDR2 SYDVKM. V was trimmed by 4 bases and J by 2 bases, leaving 12 bases between them. CDR3 length equals 14 residues. Sequenced sample: blood. This TCR came from a young man with Graves' hyperthyroidism. The chain uses TRBV28 and TRBJ2-7; D ambiguous. The CDR3 sequence: CASSSPMGAYEQYF. CDR3 nucleotide sequence: TGTGCCAGCAGTTCCCCGATGGGTGCCTACGAGCAGTACTTC.